This T cell receptor (beta chain) was sequenced in a study of blood T cells in healthy people across ages. Sample-barcoded 5' priming and a J-beta primer mix drove a second PCR of roughly 7 to 11 cycles. MiXCR was run by TCRdb on the 5' RACE reads, yielding one entry per CDR3 protein. Of over 600,000 distinct CDR3 sequences in the sample, about 45% were seen once. Per-sample yields of isolated PBMCs were at least 6 million. The germline V gene has CDR1 SGDLS and CDR2 YYNGEE. V lost 4 bases, J lost 7 bases, and 17 bases lay in between. CDR3 length: 14 amino acids. This clonotype was sampled from an elderly man in good health. The sequencing sample was made of blood. The genes are TRBV9 and TRBJ1-1; no reliable D call. The CDR3 nucleotides are TGTGCCAGCAGCATACGACAAGGTCCAGGTGAAGCTTTCTTT. It specifies CASSIRQGPGEAFF.